This T cell receptor beta chain was sequenced during a study of PD-1 blockade in classical Hodgkin lymphoma. Time point in this sample: newly diagnosed, previously untreated cHL patient sample. A comparison was provided by newly diagnosed, untreated classical Hodgkin lymphoma PBMCs. Trimming pared 4 bases from V and 6 bases from J, leaving 12 bases between. The CDR3 contains 13 residues. Per the germline V gene, CDR1 is SGDLS and CDR2 is YYNGEE. Profiled with immunoSEQ multiplex PCR; TCRdb holds only in-frame clones, not every one. The data contain about 7,100 clones, 78% of them singletons. This clone appeared a few times.

Sequencing input: peripheral blood mononuclear cells (PBMCs). The V and J genes are TRBV9 and TRBJ2-3; D remains unclear. The TCR originated in a human donor with classical Hodgkin lymphoma. CDR3 protein: CASSPRGEDTQYF. CDR3 in DNA: TGTGCCAGCAGCCCTAGAGGCGAGGATACGCAGTATTTT. Supplemented by reference TRBV9 and TRBJ2-3, the full variable domain reads DSGVTQTPKHLITATGQRVTLRCSPRSGDLSVYWYQQSLDQGLQFLIQYYNGEERAKGNILERFSAQQFPDLHSELNLSSLELGDSALYFCASSPRGEDTQYFGPGTRLTVL.